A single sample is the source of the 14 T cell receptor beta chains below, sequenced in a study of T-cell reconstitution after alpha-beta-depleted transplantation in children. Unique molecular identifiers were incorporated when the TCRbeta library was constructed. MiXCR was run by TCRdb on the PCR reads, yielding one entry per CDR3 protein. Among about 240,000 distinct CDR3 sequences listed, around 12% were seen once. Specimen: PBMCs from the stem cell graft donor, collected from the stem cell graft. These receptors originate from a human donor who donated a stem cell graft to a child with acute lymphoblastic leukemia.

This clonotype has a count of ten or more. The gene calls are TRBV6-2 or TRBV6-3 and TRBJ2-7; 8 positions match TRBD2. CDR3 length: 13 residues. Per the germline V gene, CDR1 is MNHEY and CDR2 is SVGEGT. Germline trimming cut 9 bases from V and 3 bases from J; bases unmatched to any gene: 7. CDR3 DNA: TGTGCCAGTTGGAGGAGCGGGGGCTACGAGCAGTACTTC. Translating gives CASWRSGGYEQYF.

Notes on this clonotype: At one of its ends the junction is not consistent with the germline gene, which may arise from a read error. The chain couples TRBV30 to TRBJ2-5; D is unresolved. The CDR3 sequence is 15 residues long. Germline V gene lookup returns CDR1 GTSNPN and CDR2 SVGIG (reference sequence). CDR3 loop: CARSDGMGLLETQYF. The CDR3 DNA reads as TGTGCCCGGAGTGACGGTATGGGGTTACTAGAGACCCAGTACTTC.

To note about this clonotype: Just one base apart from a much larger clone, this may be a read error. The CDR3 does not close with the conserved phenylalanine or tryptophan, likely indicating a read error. The DNA of the CDR3 is TGTGCCAGCAGCCTTCAGACTAGCGGGGGTGGAGAGACCCAGTACCTC. Protein product: CASSLQTSGGGETQYL. The chain carries TRBV3-1 and TRBJ2-5; 12 positions match TRBD2. The CDR3 contains 16 residues. Germline trimming cut 4 bases from V and 4 bases from J; bases unmatched to any gene: 7. The germline V gene has CDR1 LGHDT and CDR2 YNNKEL (reference sequence).

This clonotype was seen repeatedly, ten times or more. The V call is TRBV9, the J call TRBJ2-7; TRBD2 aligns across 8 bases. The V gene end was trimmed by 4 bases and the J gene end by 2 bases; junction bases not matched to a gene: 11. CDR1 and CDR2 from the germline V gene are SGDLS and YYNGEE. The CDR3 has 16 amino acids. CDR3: CASSPGEISGAYEQYF. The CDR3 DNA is TGTGCCAGCAGCCCGGGAGAGATTAGCGGGGCCTACGAGCAGTACTTC.

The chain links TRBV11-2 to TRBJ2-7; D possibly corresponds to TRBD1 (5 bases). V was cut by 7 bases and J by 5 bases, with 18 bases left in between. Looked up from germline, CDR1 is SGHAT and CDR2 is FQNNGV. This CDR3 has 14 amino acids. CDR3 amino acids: CASTLSPAGHEQYF. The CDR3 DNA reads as TGTGCCAGCACCCTATCCCCCGCAGGGCACGAGCAGTACTTC.

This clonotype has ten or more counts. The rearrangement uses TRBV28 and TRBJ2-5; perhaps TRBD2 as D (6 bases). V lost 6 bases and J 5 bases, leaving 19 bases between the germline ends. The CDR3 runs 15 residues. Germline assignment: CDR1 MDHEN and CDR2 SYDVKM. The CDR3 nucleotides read TGTGCCAGCAGCTGGGGACGGGAGAGGAAGGAGACCCAGTACTTC. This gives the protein CASSWGRERKETQYF.

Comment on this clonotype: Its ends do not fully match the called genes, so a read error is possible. The CDR3, as DNA: TGCAGCGTTCCCGGGACTAGCGGAACTTACAATGAGCTGTTCTTC. This encodes CSVPGTSGTYNELFF. The chain links TRBV29-1 to TRBJ2-1; the match to TRBD2 covers 11 bases. Germline V gene data show CDR1 as SQVTM and CDR2 as ANQGSEA. The length of the CDR3 is 15 residues.

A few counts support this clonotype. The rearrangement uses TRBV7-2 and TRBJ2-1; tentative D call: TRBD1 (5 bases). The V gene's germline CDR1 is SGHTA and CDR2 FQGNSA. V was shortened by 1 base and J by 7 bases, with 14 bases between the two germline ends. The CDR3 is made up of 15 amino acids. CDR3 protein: CASSLDSWGRNEQFF. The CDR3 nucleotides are TGTGCCAGCAGCTTAGATTCCTGGGGCAGGAATGAGCAGTTCTTC. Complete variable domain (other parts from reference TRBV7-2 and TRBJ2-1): GAGVSQSPSNKVTEKGKDVELRCDPISGHTALYWYRQSLGQGLEFLIYFQGNSAPDKSGLPSDRFSAERTGGSVSTLTIQRTQQEDSAVYLCASSLDSWGRNEQFFGPGTRLTVL.

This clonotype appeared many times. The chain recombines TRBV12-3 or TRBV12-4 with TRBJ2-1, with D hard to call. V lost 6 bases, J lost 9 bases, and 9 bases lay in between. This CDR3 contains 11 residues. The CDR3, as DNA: TGTGCCAGCAGCCCAGCCCGTGAGCAGTTCTTC. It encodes CASSPAREQFF.

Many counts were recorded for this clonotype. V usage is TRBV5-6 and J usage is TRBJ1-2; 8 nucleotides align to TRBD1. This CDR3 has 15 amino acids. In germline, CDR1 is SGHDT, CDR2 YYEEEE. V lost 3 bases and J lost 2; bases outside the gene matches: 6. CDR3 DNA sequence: TGTGCCAGCAGCTCGACGGGACAGGAGAACTATGGCTACACCTTC. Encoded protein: CASSSTGQENYGYTF.

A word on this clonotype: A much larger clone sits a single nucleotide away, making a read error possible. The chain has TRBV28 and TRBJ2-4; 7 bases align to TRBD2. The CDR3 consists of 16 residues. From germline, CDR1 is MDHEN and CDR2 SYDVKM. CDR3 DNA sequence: TGTGCCAGCAGTTTTGGACGGAGACTAGCCAAAAACATGCAGTACTTC. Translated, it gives CASSFGRRLAKNMQYF.

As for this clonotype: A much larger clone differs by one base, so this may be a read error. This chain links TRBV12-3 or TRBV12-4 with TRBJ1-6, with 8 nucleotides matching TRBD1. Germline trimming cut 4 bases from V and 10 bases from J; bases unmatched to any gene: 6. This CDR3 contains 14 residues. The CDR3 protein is CASSSGTGDSPLHF. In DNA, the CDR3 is TGTGCCAGCAGTTCCGGGACAGGTGACTCACCCCTCCACTTT.

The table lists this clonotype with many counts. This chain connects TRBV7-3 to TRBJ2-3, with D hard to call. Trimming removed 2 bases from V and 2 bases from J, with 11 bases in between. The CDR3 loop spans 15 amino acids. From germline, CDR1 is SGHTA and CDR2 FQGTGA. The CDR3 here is CASSLGNSHTDTQYF. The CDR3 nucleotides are TGTGCCAGCAGCTTAGGGAATAGCCACACAGATACGCAGTATTTT.

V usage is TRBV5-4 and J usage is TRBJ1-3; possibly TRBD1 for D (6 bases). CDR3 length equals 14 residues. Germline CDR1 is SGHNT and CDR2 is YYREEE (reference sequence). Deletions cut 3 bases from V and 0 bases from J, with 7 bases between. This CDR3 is CASSSDSSGNTIYF. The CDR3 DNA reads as TGTGCCAGCAGCTCGGACAGCTCTGGAAACACCATATATTTT. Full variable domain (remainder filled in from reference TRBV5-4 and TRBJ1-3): ETGVTQSPTHLIKTRGQQVTLRCSSQSGHNTVSWYQQALGQGPQFIFQYYREEENGRGNFPPRFSGLQFPNYSSELNVNALELDDSALYLCASSSDSSGNTIYFGEGSWLTVV.